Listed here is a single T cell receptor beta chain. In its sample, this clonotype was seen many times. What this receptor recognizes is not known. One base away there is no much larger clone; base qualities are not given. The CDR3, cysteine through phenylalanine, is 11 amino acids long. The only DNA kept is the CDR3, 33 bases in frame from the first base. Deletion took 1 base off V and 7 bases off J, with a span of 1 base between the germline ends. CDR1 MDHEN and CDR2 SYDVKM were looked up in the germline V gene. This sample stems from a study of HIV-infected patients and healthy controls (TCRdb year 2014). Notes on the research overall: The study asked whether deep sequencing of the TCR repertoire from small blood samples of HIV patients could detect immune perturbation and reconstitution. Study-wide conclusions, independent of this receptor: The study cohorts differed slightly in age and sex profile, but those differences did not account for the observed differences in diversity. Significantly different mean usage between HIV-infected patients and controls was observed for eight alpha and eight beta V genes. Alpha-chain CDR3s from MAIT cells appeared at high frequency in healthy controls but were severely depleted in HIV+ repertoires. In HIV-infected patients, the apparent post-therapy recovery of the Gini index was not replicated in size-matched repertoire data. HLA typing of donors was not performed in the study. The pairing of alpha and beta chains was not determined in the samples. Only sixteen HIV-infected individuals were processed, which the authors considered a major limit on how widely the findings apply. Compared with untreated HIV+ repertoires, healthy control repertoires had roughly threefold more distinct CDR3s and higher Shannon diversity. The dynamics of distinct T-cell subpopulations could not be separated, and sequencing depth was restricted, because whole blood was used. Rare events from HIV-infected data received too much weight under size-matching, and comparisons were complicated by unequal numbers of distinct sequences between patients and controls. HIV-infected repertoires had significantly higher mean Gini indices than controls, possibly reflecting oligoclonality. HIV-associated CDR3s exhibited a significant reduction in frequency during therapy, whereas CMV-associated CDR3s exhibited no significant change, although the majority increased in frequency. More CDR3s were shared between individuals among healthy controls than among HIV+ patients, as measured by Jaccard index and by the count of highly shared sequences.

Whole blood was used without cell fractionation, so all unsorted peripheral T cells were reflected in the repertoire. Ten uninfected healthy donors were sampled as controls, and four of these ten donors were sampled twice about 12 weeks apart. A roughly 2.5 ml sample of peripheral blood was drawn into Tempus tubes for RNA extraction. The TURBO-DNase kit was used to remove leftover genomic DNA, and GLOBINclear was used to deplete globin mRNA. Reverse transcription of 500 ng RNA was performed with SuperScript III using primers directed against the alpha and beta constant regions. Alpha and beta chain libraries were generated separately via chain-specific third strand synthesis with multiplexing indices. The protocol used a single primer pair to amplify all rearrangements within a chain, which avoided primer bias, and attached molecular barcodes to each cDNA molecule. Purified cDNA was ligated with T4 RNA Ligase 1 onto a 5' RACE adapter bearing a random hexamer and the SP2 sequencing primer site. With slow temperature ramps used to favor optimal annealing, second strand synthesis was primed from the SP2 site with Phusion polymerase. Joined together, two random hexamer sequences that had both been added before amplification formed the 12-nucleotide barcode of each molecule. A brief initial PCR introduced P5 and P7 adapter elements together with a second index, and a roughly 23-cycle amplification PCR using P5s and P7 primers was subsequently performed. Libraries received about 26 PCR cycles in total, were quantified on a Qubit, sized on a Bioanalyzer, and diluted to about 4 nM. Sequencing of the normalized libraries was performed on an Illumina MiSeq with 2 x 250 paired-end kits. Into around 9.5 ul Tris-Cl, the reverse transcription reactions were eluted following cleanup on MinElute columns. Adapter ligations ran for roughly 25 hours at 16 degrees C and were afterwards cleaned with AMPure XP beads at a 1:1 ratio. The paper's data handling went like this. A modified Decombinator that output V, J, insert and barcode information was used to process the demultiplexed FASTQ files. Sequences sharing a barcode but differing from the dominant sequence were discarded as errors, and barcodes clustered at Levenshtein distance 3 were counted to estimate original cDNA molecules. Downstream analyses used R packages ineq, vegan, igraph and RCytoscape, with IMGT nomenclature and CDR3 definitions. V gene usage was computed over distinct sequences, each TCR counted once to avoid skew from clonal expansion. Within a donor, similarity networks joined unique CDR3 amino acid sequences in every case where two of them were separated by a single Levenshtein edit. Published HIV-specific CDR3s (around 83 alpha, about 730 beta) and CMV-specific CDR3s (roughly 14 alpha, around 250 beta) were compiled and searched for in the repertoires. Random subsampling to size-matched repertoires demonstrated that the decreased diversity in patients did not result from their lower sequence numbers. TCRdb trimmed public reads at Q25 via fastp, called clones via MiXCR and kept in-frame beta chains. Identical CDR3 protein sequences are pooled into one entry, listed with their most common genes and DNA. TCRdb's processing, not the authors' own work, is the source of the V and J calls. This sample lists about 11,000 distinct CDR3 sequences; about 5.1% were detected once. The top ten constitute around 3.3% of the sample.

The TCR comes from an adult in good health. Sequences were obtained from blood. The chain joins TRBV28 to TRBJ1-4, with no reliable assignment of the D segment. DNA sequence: TGTGCCAGCAGTTTATCTGAAAAACTGTTTTTT. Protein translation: CASSLSEKLFF.